One sample yielded the 22 T cell receptor beta chains listed below, sequenced in a study of T-cell reconstitution after alpha-beta-depleted transplantation in children. Preparing the TCRbeta library involved the use of unique molecular identifiers. Each CDR3 protein is one row after TCRdb ran MiXCR on the PCR reads. The data contain some 87,000 distinct CDR3 sequences, 15% to 17% of them seen just once; the ten biggest clones take up roughly a fifth. Sequencing used PBMCs, mostly from graft donor cells, obtained 180 days after TCRalphabeta/CD19-depleted stem cell transplant. Receptor source: a male patient under 10 years old who had a stem cell transplant for acute lymphoblastic leukemia, so the T cells may come from the graft donor.

The CDR3 sequence is CASSWGGERGANTQYF. The CDR3 DNA follows: TGTGCCAGCAGCTGGGGGGGGGAGCGGGGGGCCAACACGCAGTATTTT. This rearrangement joins TRBV7-2 to TRBJ2-3, with 9 bases that match TRBD2. The CDR3 loop spans 16 amino acids. From germline, CDR1 is SGHTA and CDR2 FQGNSA. V was pared by 4 bases and J by 9 bases, with 14 bases of the junction left unmatched. The full variable domain, its missing parts supplied by reference TRBV7-2 and TRBJ2-3, is GAGVSQSPSNKVTEKGKDVELRCDPISGHTALYWYRQSLGQGLEFLIYFQGNSAPDKSGLPSDRFSAERTGGSVSTLTIQRTQQEDSAVYLCASSWGGERGANTQYFGPGTRLTVL.

A few counts support this clonotype. The V gene is TRBV7-9, the J gene TRBJ2-3, with D possibly matching TRBD2 (6 bases). Trimming cost V 2 bases and J 5 bases, with 17 bases left between them. This CDR3 has 16 residues. Germline V gene sequence: CDR1 SEHNR, CDR2 FQNEAQ (reference sequence). The CDR3 DNA sequence: TGTGCCAGCAGCTTACGGGCGGGGACTGCAGGAGATACGCAGTATTTT. Protein product: CASSLRAGTAGDTQYF.

This clonotype was detected only a few times. V gene TRBV7-2 combines with J gene TRBJ1-5; unclear D gene. The CDR3 length is 17 residues. Germline CDR1 and CDR2: SGHTA and FQGNSA. V was clipped by 4 bases and J by 5 bases, with 21 bases between them. The CDR3: CASSSQVGARRDQPQHF. The CDR3 nucleotides read TGTGCCAGCAGCTCCCAGGTCGGCGCCCGGCGGGATCAGCCCCAGCATTTT.

A single count supports this clonotype. The chain uses TRBV24-1 and TRBJ2-1, with D possibly being TRBD2 (7 bases). The CDR3 runs 14 residues. V lost 3 bases to trimming and J lost 9 bases, with 14 bases between them. From germline, CDR1 is KGHDR and CDR2 SFDVKD. CDR3 bases: TGTGCCACCAGTGATCCCCCGGGGGGCTCTGAGCAGTTCTTC. Protein: CATSDPPGGSEQFF.

This clonotype was recorded at least ten times. The chain carries TRBV29-1 and TRBJ1-5; TRBD1 matches 7 bases. The CDR3 length is 14 residues. Germline CDR1 is SQVTM and CDR2 is ANQGSEA. Losses at the gene ends were 4 bases for V and 3 bases for J; bases not matched to a gene: 6. The CDR3 here is CSVGGQGDNQPQHF. Here the CDR3 DNA reads TGCAGCGTTGGCGGGCAGGGGGACAATCAGCCCCAGCATTTT.

As to this clonotype: Mismatch with germline at one junction end may stem from a read error. This chain links TRBV5-1 with TRBJ1-1, with D possibly matching TRBD1 (6 bases). The CDR3 length is 15 residues. CDR1 SGHRS and CDR2 YFSETQ come from the germline V gene. The CDR3, as DNA: TGCGCCAGCAGTCTGGCTAACAGGGTAAACACTGAAGCTCTCTTT. Encoded protein: CASSLANRVNTEALF.

This clonotype was seen more than once but under ten times. The chain employs TRBV20-1 and TRBJ2-5, with TRBD2 matching 9 bases. The CDR3 extends over 14 amino acids. Trimming cost V 2 bases and J 3 bases; bases outside gene matches: 4. Germline V gives CDR1 DFQATT, CDR2 SNEGSKA (reference sequence). The CDR3 loop reads CSARYLAGKETQYF. CDR3 sequence (DNA): TGCAGTGCTAGATACCTAGCGGGGAAAGAGACCCAGTACTTC.

V gene TRBV7-9 combines with J gene TRBJ2-7, with D hard to call. CDR3 size: 14 residues. Trimming cost V 1 base and J 3 bases, with 10 bases left between them. The germline V gene encodes CDR1 SEHNR and CDR2 FQNEAQ (reference sequence). CDR3 DNA sequence: TGTGCCAGCAGCTTAGGGTCTTCCGGCTACGAGCAGTACTTC. This codes for CASSLGSSGYEQYF.

This clonotype appeared a few times. This chain joins TRBV7-2 and TRBJ1-4, with 11 bases fitting TRBD1. Germline assignment: CDR1 SGHTA and CDR2 FQGNSA. After removal of 3 bases from V and 8 bases from J, the junction contained 8 bases not matched to a gene. The CDR3 is 16 residues long. CDR3 sequence: CASSFGKGTGGEKLFF. In DNA, the CDR3 is TGTGCCAGCAGCTTTGGGAAAGGGACAGGGGGGGAAAAACTGTTTTTT.

This clonotype was detected many times. The chain recombines TRBV15 with TRBJ2-7; D is perhaps TRBD1 (6 bases). Germline V gives CDR1 LNHNV, CDR2 YYDKDF (reference sequence). The CDR3 spans 14 residues. V lost 0 bases to trimming and J lost 6 bases, with 12 bases between them. Here the CDR3 reads CATSRDRVGGEQYF. In nucleotides, the CDR3 is TGTGCCACCAGCAGAGATAGGGTAGGGGGCGAGCAGTACTTC.

Concerning this clonotype itself: A clone one base away is much larger, so this may be a read error. The J gene is TRBJ1-2, the V gene TRBV2; D unresolved. CDR1 and CDR2 from the germline V gene are SNHLY and FYNNEI. CDR3 length equals 13 residues. CDR3 DNA: TGTGCCAGCGGTGAAGGGACTAACTATGGCTACACCTTC. This translates into CASGEGTNYGYTF. Drawing the rest from reference TRBV2 and TRBJ1-2, the complete variable domain is EPEVTQTPSHQVTQMGQEVILRCVPISNHLYFYWYRQILGQKVEFLVSFYNNEISEKSEIFDDQFSVERPDGSNFTLKIRSTKLEDSAMYFCASGEGTNYGYTFGSGTRLTVV.

A few counts support this clonotype. This chain connects TRBV7-2 to TRBJ2-3; no reliable D call. This CDR3 spans 15 amino acids. Between the trimmed V and J ends, which lost 3 bases and 5 bases, there was a span of 15 bases. Germline V CDR1 and CDR2: SGHTA, FQGNSA. The CDR3 coding sequence is TGTGCCAGCAGCTTTATCGATCGGTTGGGAGATACGCAGTATTTT. This gives the protein CASSFIDRLGDTQYF.

This clonotype has ten or more counts. This chain uses TRBV28 with TRBJ1-1, with D unresolved. CDR1 MDHEN and CDR2 SYDVKM come from the germline V gene. Between the trimmed V and J ends, which lost 6 bases and 4 bases, there was a span of 15 bases. The CDR3 contains 14 residues. The CDR3 DNA reads as TGTGCCAGCAGCGACCTCGAATTGAGCACTGAAGCTTTCTTT. Protein: CASSDLELSTEAFF.

V is TRBV29-1 and J is TRBJ2-5; D is perhaps TRBD2 (6 bases). The CDR3 has 13 amino acids. V was cut by 6 bases and J by 5 bases, with 16 bases left in between. Germline assignment: CDR1 SQVTM and CDR2 ANQGSEA. CDR3 nucleotide sequence: TGCAGCGTAGCGGAGGGAGGAGGGGAGACCCAGTACTTC. This gives the protein CSVAEGGGETQYF.

This clonotype was detected only a few times. The V call is TRBV20-1, the J call TRBJ1-5; 7 bases line up with TRBD1. The trim removed 6 bases at V and 5 bases at J, leaving 4 bases unmatched. Germline-derived CDR1 and CDR2 are DFQATT and SNEGSKA (reference sequence). The CDR3 consists of 12 residues. CDR3 sequence (DNA): TGCAGTGCAACGGGACAGTATCAGCCCCAGCATTTT. Translating gives CSATGQYQPQHF.

The chain is built from TRBV5-4 and TRBJ1-2; D might be TRBD1 (6 bases). The CDR3 extends over 12 amino acids. Germline V gene lookup returns CDR1 SGHNT and CDR2 YYREEE (reference sequence). V was trimmed by 1 base and J by 8 bases, leaving 9 bases between them. The DNA of the CDR3 is TGTGCCAGCAGCTTGACAGGGAAGGGCTACACCTTC. Residues: CASSLTGKGYTF.

The chain carries TRBV20-1 and TRBJ1-3, with no clear D. Germline values: CDR1 DFQATT, CDR2 SNEGSKA (reference sequence). The length of the CDR3 is 12 residues. V was pared by 5 bases and J by 5 bases, with 10 bases between. The CDR3 nucleotides read TGCAGTGCTCGAGGGTTTAGAAACACCATATATTTT. Protein: CSARGFRNTIYF.

A few counts support this clonotype. The V and J genes are TRBV13 and TRBJ2-7; 10 nucleotides agree with TRBD1. The CDR3 extends over 15 amino acids. The V gene end was trimmed by 4 bases and the J gene end by 5 bases; junction bases not matched to a gene: 8. Germline lookup yields CDR1 PRHDT and CDR2 FYEKMQ (reference sequence). The CDR3, as DNA: TGTGCCAGCAGCTACGCCGGGACAGGGGACCACGAGCAGTACTTC. This translates into CASSYAGTGDHEQYF.

In this sample, this clonotype turned up a few times. CDR3 amino acids: CASSQGSYEQYF. The CDR3, as DNA: TGTGCCAGCAGCCAGGGTTCCTACGAGCAGTACTTC. The chain has TRBV14 and TRBJ2-7; no reliable D call. Deletions cut 3 bases from V and 1 base from J, with 4 bases between. This CDR3 has 12 residues. Germline V gives CDR1 SGHDN, CDR2 FVKESK.

This clonotype was seen only a few times. The rearrangement links TRBV3-1 to TRBJ1-5; tentative D call: TRBD1 (5 bases). Per the germline V gene, CDR1 is LGHDT and CDR2 is YNNKEL (reference sequence). The CDR3 loop spans 15 amino acids. The V and J ends lost 0 bases and 6 bases respectively, with 12 bases between them. DNA of the CDR3: TGTGCCAGCAGCCAAGATTTGGGGCTTGGTCAGCCCCAGCATTTT. It encodes CASSQDLGLGQPQHF.

This clonotype has a handful of counts. The chain is built from TRBV12-3 or TRBV12-4 and TRBJ1-6; the D is unclear. This CDR3 is built from 15 residues. V dropped 3 bases and J dropped 3 bases, with 9 bases sitting between them. The CDR3: CASSLGPYYNSPLHF. The CDR3 DNA follows: TGTGCCAGCAGTTTGGGCCCGTACTATAATTCACCCCTCCACTTT.

This clonotype has ten or more counts. The chain joins TRBV20-1 to TRBJ2-1; TRBD2 might be the D (6 bases). CDR1 DFQATT and CDR2 SNEGSKA come from the germline V gene (reference sequence). V shed 5 bases and J shed 5 bases, with 19 bases lying between them. CDR3 length equals 15 residues. The CDR3 coding sequence is TGCAGTGCTCCTCAGAGGTGGCGGGGCGACAATGAGCAGTTCTTC. It yields the protein CSAPQRWRGDNEQFF.